This T cell receptor beta chain was recovered during a study of OX40 agonist ivuxolimab in advanced cancers. In the case of this clone: Its target is unknown.

Trimming left V 0 bases short and J 11 bases short, with 13 bases between. This CDR3 contains 13 residues. Germline V gives CDR1 SGHAT, CDR2 FQDESV (reference sequence). Study-wide points: Both CD4+ and CD8+ T cell populations in blood had undergone clonal expansion by week 6 at 0.1 to 3.0 mg/kg.

TCRdb's table, derived via immunoSEQ multiplex PCR, lists solely in-frame clones and lacks some. Of over 80,000 clones in the sample, roughly 93% were seen once. This chain links TRBV11-1 with TRBJ1-1; the D gene is possibly TRBD1 (5 bases). This sample comprised CD4+ or CD8+ T cells sorted from blood, obtained in a trial of the OX40 agonist ivuxolimab. This receptor was identified in an adult with an advanced solid tumor such as melanoma, head and neck, liver or kidney cancer. The chain's CDR3 is CASSLAVAGPAFF. The CDR3, as DNA: TGTGCCAGCAGCTTAGCGGTGGCAGGGCCGGCTTTCTTT.